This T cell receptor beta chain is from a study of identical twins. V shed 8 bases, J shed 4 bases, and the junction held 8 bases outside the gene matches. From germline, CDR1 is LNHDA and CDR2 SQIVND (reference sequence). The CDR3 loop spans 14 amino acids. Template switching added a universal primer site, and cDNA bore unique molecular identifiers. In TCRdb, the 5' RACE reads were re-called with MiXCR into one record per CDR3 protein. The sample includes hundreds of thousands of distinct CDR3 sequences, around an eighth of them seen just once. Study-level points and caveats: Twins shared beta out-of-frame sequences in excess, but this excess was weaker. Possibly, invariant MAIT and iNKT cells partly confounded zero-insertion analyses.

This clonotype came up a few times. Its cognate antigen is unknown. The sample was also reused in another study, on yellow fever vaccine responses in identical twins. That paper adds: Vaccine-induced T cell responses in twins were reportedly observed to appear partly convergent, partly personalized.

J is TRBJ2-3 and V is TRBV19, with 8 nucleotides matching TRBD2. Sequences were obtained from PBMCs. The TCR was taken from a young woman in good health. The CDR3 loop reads CASSGSGGPDTQYF. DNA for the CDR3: TGTGCCAGTTCAGGCAGCGGGGGCCCAGATACGCAGTATTTT. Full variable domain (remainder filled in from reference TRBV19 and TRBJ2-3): DGGITQSPKYLFRKEGQNVTLSCEQNLNHDAMYWYRQDPGQGLRLIYYSQIVNDFQKGDIAEGYSVSREKKESFPLTVTSAQKNPTAFYLCASSGSGGPDTQYFGPGTRLTVL.